This T cell receptor (beta chain) was sequenced for a study of blood T cells in healthy people across ages. Whole-study findings and limits: As naive T cell percentage varied, TCR beta diversity correlated strongly with it.

Regarding this clonotype: Its antigen is not identified.

The authors ran a second PCR of 7 to 11 cycles using a sample-barcoded 5' primer and a J-beta primer mix. MiXCR, run by TCRdb on the 5' RACE reads, gives a single entry per CDR3 protein. The table shows 1 million to 1.2 million distinct CDR3 sequences, with under 40% occurring only once. The CDR3 is 14 residues long. Germline loops: CDR1 LGHNA, CDR2 YNFKEQ. This TCR came from a man younger than 35 in good health. The sample was blood. V is TRBV4-2 and J is TRBJ2-5; TRBD1 or TRBD2 may be the D gene (5 bases each). TRBJ2-7 matches the DNA end more closely, so the J call is doubtful. The CDR3: CASSQEGRPYEQYF. The DNA of the CDR3 is TGTGCCAGCAGCCAAGAGGGACGCCCCTACGAGCAGTACTTC.